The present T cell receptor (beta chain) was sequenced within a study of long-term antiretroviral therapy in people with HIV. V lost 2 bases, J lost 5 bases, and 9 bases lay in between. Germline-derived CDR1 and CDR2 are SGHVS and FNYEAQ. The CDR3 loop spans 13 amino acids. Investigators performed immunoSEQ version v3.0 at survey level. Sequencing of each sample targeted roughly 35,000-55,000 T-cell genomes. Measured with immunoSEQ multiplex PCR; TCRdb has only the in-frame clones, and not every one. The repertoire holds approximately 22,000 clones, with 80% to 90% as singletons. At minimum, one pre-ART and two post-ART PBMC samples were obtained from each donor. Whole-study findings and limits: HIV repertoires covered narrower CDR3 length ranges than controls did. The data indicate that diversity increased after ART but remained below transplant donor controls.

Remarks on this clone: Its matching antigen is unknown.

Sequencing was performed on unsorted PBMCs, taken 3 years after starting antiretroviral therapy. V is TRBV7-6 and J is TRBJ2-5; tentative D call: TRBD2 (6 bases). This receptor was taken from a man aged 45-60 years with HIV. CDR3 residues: CASSLLGSETQYF. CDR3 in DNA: TGTGCCAGCAGCTTACTCGGGAGCGAGACCCAGTACTTC.